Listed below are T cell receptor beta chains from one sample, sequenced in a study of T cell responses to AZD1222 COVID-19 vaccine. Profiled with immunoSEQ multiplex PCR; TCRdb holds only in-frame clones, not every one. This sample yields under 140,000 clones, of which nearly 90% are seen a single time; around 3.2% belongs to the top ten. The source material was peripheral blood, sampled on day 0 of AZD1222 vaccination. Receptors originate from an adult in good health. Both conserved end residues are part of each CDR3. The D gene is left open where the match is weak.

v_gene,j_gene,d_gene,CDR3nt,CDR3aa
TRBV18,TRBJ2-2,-,TGTGCCAGCTCACCCCGCGGGGCGACCTCGAACACCGGGGAGCTGTTTTTT,CASSPRGATSNTGELFF
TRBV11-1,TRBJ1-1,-,TGTGCCAGCAGCCCGCGGGGGACTGAAGCTTTCTTT,CASSPRGTEAFF
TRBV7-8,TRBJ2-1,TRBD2,TGTGCCAGCAGCAGACTGACTAGCGGGAGTGAGCAGTTCTTC,CASSRLTSGSEQFF
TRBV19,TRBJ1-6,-,TGTGCCAGTAGTATAGGTCCGGATTCACCCCTCCACTTT,CASSIGPDSPLHF
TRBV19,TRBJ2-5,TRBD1,TGTGCCAGTAGCCCCCCAGGGGGAGAGACCCAGTACTTC,CASSPPGGETQYF
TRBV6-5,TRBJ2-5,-,TGTGCCAGCAGTCCCGAACCCTACCAAGAGACCCAGTACTTC,CASSPEPYQETQYF
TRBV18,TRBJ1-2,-,TGTGCCAGCTCACCAGGTCAAGTGCAACGGAACTATGGCTACACCTTC,CASSPGQVQRNYGYTF
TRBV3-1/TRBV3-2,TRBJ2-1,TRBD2,TGTGCCAGCAGCCTAACTAGCGGGAGTCGTAATGAGCAGTTCTTC,CASSLTSGSRNEQFF
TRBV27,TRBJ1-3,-,TGTGCCAGCAGTTCATTGACAGTCAACTCTGGAAACACCATATATTTT,CASSSLTVNSGNTIYF
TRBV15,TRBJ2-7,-,TGTGCCACCAGCAGTCTGGGGACAAGCTCCTACGAGCAGTACTTC,CATSSLGTSSYEQYF
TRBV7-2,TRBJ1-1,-,TGTGCCAGCAGCTTCGCGGAGAACACTGAAGCTTTCTTT,CASSFAENTEAFF
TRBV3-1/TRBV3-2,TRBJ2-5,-,TGTGCCAGCAGCCACGGACTAGGGGGCGAGACCCAGTACTTC,CASSHGLGGETQYF
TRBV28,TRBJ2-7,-,TGTGCCACTCAGCCTCAGGGACTCGAGCAGTACTTC,CATQPQGLEQYF
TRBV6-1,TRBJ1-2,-,TGTGCCAGCAGTGAAAGGTTCCCCGAACGTGGCTACACCTTC,CASSERFPERGYTF
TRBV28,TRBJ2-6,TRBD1,TGTGCCAGCAGTTCCCGACAGGGAGCCAACGTCCTGACTTTC,CASSSRQGANVLTF
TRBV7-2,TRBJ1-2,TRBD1,TGTGCCAGCAGCTTGGACAGGGCCTATGGCTACACCTTC,CASSLDRAYGYTF
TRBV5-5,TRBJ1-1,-,TGTGCCAGCAGCTTGGGTGATGAAGCTTTCTTT,CASSLGDEAFF
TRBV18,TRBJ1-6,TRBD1,TGTGCCAGCTCACCAGATTCAGGGGGATTTTCACCCCTCCACTTT,CASSPDSGGFSPLHF